This T cell receptor beta chain was recorded in a study of blood T cell repertoires in COVID-19. Whole-study context: Samples came from the United States, Italy and Spain, spanning acute and convalescent COVID-19. PBMCs, B-cell-depleted T cells, or T cells were the source of the cDNA or gDNA that made up the material.

Germline V CDR1 and CDR2: WNHNN, SYGVQD (reference sequence). Trimming cost V 6 bases and J 2 bases, with 6 bases left between them. The CDR3 covers 12 residues. Authors' processing steps: Cell counts per sample came from amplifying reference gene primers. Sequencing was performed with immunoSEQ multiplex PCR; in TCRdb, only in-frame clones are kept and a portion is missing. V and J calls and clone size are those listed in that table; D and trimming were worked out from the DNA. The sample lists 150,000 to 200,000 clones; 80% to 85% were seen once. The chain links TRBV10-1 to TRBJ2-3; D is unresolved. The origin of this receptor is a human donor with acute or convalescent COVID-19. The donor label of this sample is uncertain. Input material: peripheral blood. CDR3 nucleotides: TGCGCCAGCAGCCAGGACACAGATACGCAGTATTTT. Residues: CASSQDTDTQYF.